This T cell receptor beta chain was identified in a study of vaccination effects on CD4 cells after COVID-19. This clone was seen a few times. Its antigen remains unknown. Before sequencing took place, the ViraFEST assay used viral peptide pools to expand antigen-specific CD4+ T cells. Following an approximately 11-day culture, CD4+ T cells were purified. From March to December 2020, the person had a SARS-CoV-2 infection that was confirmed by PCR. The culture medium for approximately 1.9 million PBMC per well included about 9 IU/ml IL-2 and about 10 ug/ml peptides. The table came from immunoSEQ multiplex PCR; TCRdb's copy has only in-frame clones and leaves some out. The sample has tens of thousands of clones; approximately 72% are singletons. Per germline, CDR1 MNHEY and CDR2 SMNVEV (reference sequence). Trimming removed 5 bases at V and 6 bases at J, with 20 bases between. The CDR3 totals 15 residues.

The V gene is TRBV27, the J gene TRBJ2-7, with D perhaps matching TRBD2 (6 bases). The source is a human donor who had a prior SARS-CoV-2 infection. Source: CD4+ T cells from PBMCs cultured with a peptide pool, taken before COVID-19 vaccination. The DNA of the CDR3 is TGTGCCAGCAGTCAGGAGGGCCGGCTCTCATCCGAGCAGTACTTC. Translating it yields CASSQEGRLSSEQYF.